The clone carrying this TCR beta chain was seen only once. What it binds is unknown. Assay used: immunoSEQ multiplex PCR; TCRdb lists only in-frame clones, some missing. The sample consists of about 150,000 clones, 82% of them appearing once. The entry originates in a study of T cell responses to AZD1222 COVID-19 vaccine. General study results and limits: The study reported that nearly half of spike-specific TCRs target unmutated variant regions. Donors, mostly white British, included more females; clonal diversity was possibly underestimated. Across spike, vaccine-associated CD4 TCRs were found, dominant at 160-218 and 743-854. Baseline testing showed seropositivity in only 5 or 6 AZD1222 recipients.

The germline V gene encodes CDR1 SGHNT and CDR2 YYREEE (reference sequence). V was shortened by 4 bases and J by 8 bases, with 16 bases between the two germline ends. The CDR3 runs 14 residues. The specimen comprised peripheral blood, sampled on day 0 of MenACWY control vaccination. The clonotype originates from an adult in good health. The rearrangement uses TRBV5-4 and TRBJ2-4; no clear D. The CDR3, as DNA: TGTGCCAGCAGCGCTGGCTCTCCCACTGACATTCAGTACTTC. Translation: CASSAGSPTDIQYF.